This T cell receptor beta chain stems from a study of cytomegalovirus exposure and HLA in healthy donors (dated 2017 in TCRdb). Looking at the study overall: In an earlier analysis of 587 of the donors, approximately 260 Gb of sequence data and some 100 million unique TCR beta sequences from 180 million or so T cells were reported. An early release that covered roughly 600 HLA-typed donors contained around 300 gigabases of sequencing data and tens of millions of unique TCR sequences. Among the roughly 390 genotyped donors, approximately 81% belonged to the genetic ancestry cluster associated with self-reported Caucasian donors. The study aimed to test whether signatures of past pathogen exposure could be identified by cataloging public T cell receptors. The study used immunosequencing to profile the T cell repertoires of hundreds of subjects and linked those repertoires to cytomegalovirus serostatus. Along with the approximately 600-subject first cohort, a separate validation cohort of roughly 110 different subjects was used. The study combined high-throughput TCR immunosequencing, statistical association of individual TCRs with disease status, and machine learning to predict cytomegalovirus infection status. A later analysis re-analyzed previously published TCR beta repertoires from roughly 690 donors and added high-resolution HLA genotyping to study TCR occurrence patterns. The later analysis used no new phenotypic data to find candidate immune exposures, relying instead on TCR beta sequences and their occurrence across donors. To decide whether each TCR beta V gene segment behaved as functional or pseudogenic, an earlier analysis of 587 of the donors relied on high-throughput TCR beta sequencing. Alongside the repertoire data, information on donor age, sex, ethnicity and CMV serostatus was compiled. A later genetic analysis used genome-wide SNP genotypes for about 65% of the roughly 700 donors, treating that subset as a discovery cohort. Every discovery cohort repertoire had been produced on one sequencing platform. Class I and class II HLA loci were covered by the typing at four-digit resolution. The number of typed donors differed by locus: roughly 629-630 for A, B, C, DRB1 and DQB1; about 520 for DQA1; approximately 600 for DPA1; and approximately 450 for DPB1. Because of strong linkage in the cohort, five DR-DQ haplotypes were treated as single units for association and clustering. Across about 370 genotyped donors of the cohort, an average of approximately 240,000 unique TCR beta nucleotide sequences per donor were sequenced, and approximately 17% of those sequences were non-productive.

The CDR3 sequence holds 18 residues, the cysteine and phenylalanine included. Only the CDR3 portion is preserved as DNA: 54 bases, with reading frame beginning at the first base. According to the germline V gene, CDR1 reads SGDLS and CDR2 reads YYNGEE. V trim: 4 bases; J trim: 4 bases; unmatched bases: 16. Beyond this particular receptor, the publication reports: An earlier analysis of approximately 500 of the donors showed that most TCR beta V segments appeared in productive rearrangements either about 90% or about 30% of the time, which broadly matched IMGT annotations. It was suggested by the authors that the approach could potentially be generalized to other disease states and immunological phenotypes. A later analysis found that HLA-associated TCR beta chains were more clonally expanded and had lower generation probabilities than equally common non-associated chains. Because HLA typing was missing for some donors at each locus, association tests included only the typed subset. Assigning TCR associations to individual alleles was difficult when HLA alleles, especially DR and DQ, strongly co-occurred. In vitro tests confirmed that a few of the cytomegalovirus-associated TCR beta chains recognize cytomegalovirus antigens. According to a later analysis, parvovirus B19, influenza, CMV and Epstein-Barr virus appeared linked to several top co-occurrence clusters. A further reported finding was that TCR beta sequences accurately predicted the HLA-A and HLA-B alleles for most subjects in the first cohort. In a later analysis, 16,951 TCR beta sequences were associated with specific HLA alleles at a false discovery rate of 0.05. Across donors, most TCR sequences were observed very rarely, whereas some public TCRs were present in many individuals. The classifier was reported to diagnose cytomegalovirus status with high specificity and sensitivity in both the original and validation cohorts. In a later analysis, the rate of TCR association differed among HLA loci, with DRB1 alleles having the most associated TCRs and HLA-C alleles having the fewest. The study gave a list of around 170 TCR beta chains associated with cytomegalovirus. Most CMV-associated TCR beta chains appeared to be HLA-restricted in a later analysis, and the HLA associations seemed to be driven largely by CMV exposure. A later genetic analysis associated a missense DCLRE1C variant with V-gene and J-gene trimming of TCR beta chains, and an independent cohort replicated the association. Sequencing depth was assumed to be roughly uniform across donors in the presence/absence analyses, though that assumption may not hold. A later genetic analysis reported fewer N-insertions in productive TCRs among donors in an Asian-associated ancestry cluster than the roughly 650-donor mean. The 87-base-pair reads could not distinguish some IMGT-functional V segments, including TRBV6-2 and TRBV6-3, so those segments were excluded. Over 15 rarely observed V segments, including chromosome 9 orphons, were excluded from the earlier analysis of some 590 of the donors because counts were too low. This cohort had only TCR beta chains sequenced, and the lack of alpha or paired-chain data limited which features could be detected. A cluster of highly shared sequence variants was judged likely to represent a technical artifact of the sequencing pipeline. The only immune exposure information available for the cohort was CMV serostatus. Linkage disequilibrium might explain the correlated functional status among segregating V segments, but an unknown experimental factor could not be ruled out.

The cohort consisted of 670 or so healthy bone marrow donors. At the time of sampling, all cohort members were nominally healthy, though unrecorded immune exposures were likely present. The donor tested CMV seropositive, placing the donor among the roughly 300 seropositive members of the cohort. Every donor gave a peripheral blood sample, and the peripheral blood mononuclear cells from that sample were used for TCR beta sequencing. Genomic DNA was extracted from the blood cell samples with the Qiagen DNeasy Blood Extraction Kit. In the case of this clone: What this receptor recognizes is not known. Base qualities were left out, and no much larger clone turns up one base away.

Library creation used the immunoSEQ multiplex PCR assay. For the multiplex PCR, a mixture combining 60 forward primers for TCR Vbeta segments and 13 reverse primers for TCR Jbeta segments was used. The CDR3 region of rearranged TCR beta genes was amplified from genomic DNA with a multiplex PCR assay. The amplified TCR beta libraries were sequenced on the Illumina HiSeq System as 87-base-pair reads. Turning to the authors' computational methods: A later analysis tallied around 82 million unique TCR beta chains across the 666 repertoires, and approximately 12 million of those chains were shared by two or more donors. Raw reads were error-corrected and collapsed into unique sequences by a nearest-neighbor algorithm in which closely related sequences were merged to remove PCR and sequencing errors. V, D and J gene segments were assigned by aligning CDR3 sequences to IMGT reference sequences. Each retained sequence needed at least a six-nucleotide match to both a V gene segment and a J gene segment. Rearrangements were called productive when the CDR3 lacked stop codons and stayed in frame with V and J; all others were non-productive. CDR3 was defined by IMGT convention, running from the second conserved V-encoded cysteine to the conserved J-encoded phenylalanine. Sequences without an unambiguous match to a single V gene segment were excluded from the earlier analysis of 450 to 750 of the donors. An earlier analysis of around 600 of the donors classified V segments as functional when productive rearrangements were above 56.7% and as segregating when the standard deviation between donors was above 5%. A statistical classification framework was built for diagnosing cytomegalovirus status from the catalog of TCR beta chain sequences. A later analysis assigned V and J genes by comparing TCR nucleotide sequences with IMGT/GENE-DB human TR gene sequences. Using the TCRdist pipeline, a later analysis assigned CDR3 sequences along with most-parsimonious VDJ recombination scenarios. A later analysis defined each TCR beta chain by its CDR3 amino acid sequence plus V-gene family, and excluded reads lacking a unique V-gene family. As a way to deal with suspected cross-contamination and a sequencing artifact, a later analysis dropped under 600 nucleotide sequences that were highly shared and had low generation probability. For each public chain, a later analysis derived a clonal expansion index from normalized ranks of inferred template counts within each repertoire. A later analysis computed generation probabilities with a VDJ recombination model fitted to out-of-frame rearrangements, and checked the results against IGoR. In a later analysis, hypergeometric tests were used to score TCR-TCR, TCR-HLA and TCR-CMV co-occurrence, with a repertoire-size bias correction applied to TCR pairs. False discovery rates were estimated in a later analysis by permuting HLA or CMV assignments 20 times. In a later analysis, co-occurring TCRs were grouped using DBSCAN, and TCRdist sequence similarity was added for clustering within HLA-allele-positive subsets. For co-occurrence clustering, repertoires with fewer than 30,000 or more than 120,000 public chains were excluded, along with roughly five repertoires with anomalous nucleotide sharing. The table was pulled from immuneACCESS by TCRdb, which kept in-frame rearrangements only. Such tables lose some clones; where checked, under half of the loss comes from unresolved V genes, and the rest has no known cause. D and trimming come from the DNA, and the V and J calls and clone size come from that table. The sample yields about 81,000 clones; 77% were counted once. The top ten hold roughly 3% of the sample.

The source is a man between 45 and 60 years old in good health and CMV-seropositive. The rearrangement combines TRBV9 with TRBJ2-1; 8 junctional bases match TRBD2. The source material was PBMCs. The DNA sequence reads TGTGCCAGCAGCCCCCCTAGCGGGCCTCTAAGGACGTACAATGAGCAGTTCTTC. This yields the protein CASSPPSGPLRTYNEQFF. Joined to the reference TRBV9 and TRBJ2-1 proteins, this CDR3 gives the full variable domain: DSGVTQTPKHLITATGQRVTLRCSPRSGDLSVYWYQQSLDQGLQFLIQYYNGEERAKGNILERFSAQQFPDLHSELNLSSLELGDSALYFCASSPPSGPLRTYNEQFFGPGTRLTVL.